The entry below gives a single T cell receptor (beta chain) sequence along with its context. No antigen is known for it. This specimen comes from a study of CD8 T cells in Susac syndrome. RNA, at 0.5 to 1 ug, was reverse transcribed with random hexamers. The immunoSEQ assay covered 54 Vbeta and 13 Jbeta segments for CDR3. MiXCR was run by TCRdb on the immunoSEQ multiplex PCR reads, yielding one entry per CDR3 protein. In the table there are 150,000 or so distinct CDR3 sequences, just under 97% of which are singletons. General study findings and limits: Only a relatively small number of individuals were included in the TCR sequencing and HLA analysis.

The CDR3 is 15 residues long. Trimming took off 5 bases at V and 1 base at J, with 14 bases between the two ends. Germline assignment: CDR1 PRHDT and CDR2 FYEKMQ (reference sequence). CD8+ and CD4+ blood T cells underwent TCR beta sequencing. The CD8+ and CD4+ T cells were negatively isolated, with the TEMRA cells enriched by FACS. What was sequenced was CD8+ T cells from PBMCs. This sequence was found in a human donor with multiple sclerosis. The chain recombines TRBV13 with TRBJ1-1, with a possible D match to TRBD1 (5 bases). The CDR3 DNA reads TGTGCCAGCAGCGCCGGGGGTTGGGAGAACACTGAAGCTTTCTTT. Translating it yields CASSAGGWENTEAFF. The full variable domain, rest sourced from reference TRBV13 and TRBJ1-1, is AAGVIQSPRHLIKEKRETATLKCYPIPRHDTVYWYQQGPGQDPQFLISFYEKMQSDKGSIPDRFSAQQFSDYHSELNMSSLELGDSALYFCASSAGGWENTEAFFGQGTRLTVV.